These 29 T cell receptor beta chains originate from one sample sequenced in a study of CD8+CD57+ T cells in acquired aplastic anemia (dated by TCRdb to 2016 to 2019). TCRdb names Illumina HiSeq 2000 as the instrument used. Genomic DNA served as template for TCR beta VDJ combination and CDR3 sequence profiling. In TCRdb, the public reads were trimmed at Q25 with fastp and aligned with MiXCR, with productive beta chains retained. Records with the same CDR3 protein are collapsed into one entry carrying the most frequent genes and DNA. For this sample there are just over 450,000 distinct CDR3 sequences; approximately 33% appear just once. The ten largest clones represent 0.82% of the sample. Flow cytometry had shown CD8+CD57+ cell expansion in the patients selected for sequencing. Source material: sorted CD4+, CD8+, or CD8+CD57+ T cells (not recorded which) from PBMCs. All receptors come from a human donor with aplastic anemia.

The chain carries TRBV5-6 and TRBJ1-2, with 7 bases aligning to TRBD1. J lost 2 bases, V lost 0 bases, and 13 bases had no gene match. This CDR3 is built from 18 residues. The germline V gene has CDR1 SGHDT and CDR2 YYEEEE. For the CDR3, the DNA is TGTGCCAGCAGCTTGGCGGGGGGAATGGACAGGCAGAACTATGGCTACACCTTC. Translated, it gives CASSLAGGMDRQNYGYTF.

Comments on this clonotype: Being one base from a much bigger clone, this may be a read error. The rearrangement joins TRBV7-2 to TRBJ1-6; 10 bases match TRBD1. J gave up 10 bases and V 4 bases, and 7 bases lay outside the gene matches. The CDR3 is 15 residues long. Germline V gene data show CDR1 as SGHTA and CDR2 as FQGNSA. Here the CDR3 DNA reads TGTGCCAGCAGCTGGGGACAGGGGCTATCCTCACCCCTCCACTTT. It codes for CASSWGQGLSSPLHF.

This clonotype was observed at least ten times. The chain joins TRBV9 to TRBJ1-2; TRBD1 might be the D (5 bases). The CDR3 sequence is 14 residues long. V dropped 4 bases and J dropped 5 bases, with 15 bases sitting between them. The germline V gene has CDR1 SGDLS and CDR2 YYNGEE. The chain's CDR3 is CASSNPTVTYGYTF. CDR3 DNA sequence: TGTGCCAGCAGCAATCCGACAGTCACTTATGGCTACACCTTC.

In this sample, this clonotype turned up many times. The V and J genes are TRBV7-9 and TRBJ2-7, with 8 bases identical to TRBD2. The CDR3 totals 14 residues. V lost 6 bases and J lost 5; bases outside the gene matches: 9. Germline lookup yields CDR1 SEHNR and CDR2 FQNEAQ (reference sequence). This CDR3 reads CASRPGGESNEQYF. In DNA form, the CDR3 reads TGTGCCAGCAGACCCGGGGGGGAGTCCAACGAGCAGTACTTC.

This CDR3 is CSAQSLAGGLALSYNEQYF. CDR3 nucleotide sequence: TGCAGTGCCCAATCACTAGCGGGAGGCCTGGCACTCTCCTACAATGAGCAGTACTTC. The V call is TRBV20-1, the J call TRBJ2-7, with 12 bases aligning to TRBD2. This CDR3 region has 19 residues. CDR1 DFQATT and CDR2 SNEGSKA come from the germline V gene (reference sequence). V was pared by 6 bases and J by 7 bases, with 25 bases of the junction left unmatched.

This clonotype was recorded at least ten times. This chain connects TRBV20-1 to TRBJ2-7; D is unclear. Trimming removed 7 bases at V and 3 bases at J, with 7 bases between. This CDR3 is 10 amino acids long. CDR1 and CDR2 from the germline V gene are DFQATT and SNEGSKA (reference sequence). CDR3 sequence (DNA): TGCAGTGTTCGGGTCTACGAGCAGTACTTC. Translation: CSVRVYEQYF.

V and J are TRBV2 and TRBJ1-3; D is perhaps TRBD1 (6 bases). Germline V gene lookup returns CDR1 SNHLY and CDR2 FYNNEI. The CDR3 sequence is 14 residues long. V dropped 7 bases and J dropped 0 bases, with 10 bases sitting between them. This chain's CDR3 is CASKRDNSGNTIYF. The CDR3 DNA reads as TGTGCCAGCAAAAGGGACAACTCTGGAAACACCATATATTTT.

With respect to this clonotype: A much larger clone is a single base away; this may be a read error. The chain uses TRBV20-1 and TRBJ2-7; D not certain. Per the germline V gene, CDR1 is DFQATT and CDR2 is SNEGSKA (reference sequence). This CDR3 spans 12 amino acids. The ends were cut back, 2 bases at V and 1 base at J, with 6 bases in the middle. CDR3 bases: TGCAGTGCTAGAATGGGATCCTACGAGCAGTACTTC. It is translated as CSARMGSYEQYF.

Here the CDR3 reads CASRTGQGANEKLFF. The CDR3 nucleotides are TGTGCCAGCAGGACAGGTCAGGGGGCTAATGAAAAACTGTTTTTT. This chain uses TRBV2 with TRBJ1-4, with TRBD1 matching 7 bases. The CDR3 extends over 15 amino acids. The germline V gene encodes CDR1 SNHLY and CDR2 FYNNEI. Trimming took 6 bases from V and 3 from J; bases not matched to a gene: 7. The full variable domain, its missing parts supplied by reference TRBV2 and TRBJ1-4, is EPEVTQTPSHQVTQMGQEVILRCVPISNHLYFYWYRQILGQKVEFLVSFYNNEISEKSEIFDDQFSVERPDGSNFTLKIRSTKLEDSAMYFCASRTGQGANEKLFFGSGTQLSVL.

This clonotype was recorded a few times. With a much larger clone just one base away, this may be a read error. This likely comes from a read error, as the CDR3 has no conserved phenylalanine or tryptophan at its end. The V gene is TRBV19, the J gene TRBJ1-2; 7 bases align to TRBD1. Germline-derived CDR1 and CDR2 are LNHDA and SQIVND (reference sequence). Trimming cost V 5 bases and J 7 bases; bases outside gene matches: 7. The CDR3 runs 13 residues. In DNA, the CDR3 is TGTGCCAGTAGTCGGGACAGTCTTTTTGGCTACACCCTC. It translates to CASSRDSLFGYTL.

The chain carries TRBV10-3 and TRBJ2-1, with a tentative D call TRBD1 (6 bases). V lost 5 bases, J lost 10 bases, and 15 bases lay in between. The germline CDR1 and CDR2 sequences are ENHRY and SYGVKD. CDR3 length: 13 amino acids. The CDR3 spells CAISSLQGTEQFF. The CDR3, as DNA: TGTGCCATCAGTTCCCTACAGGGCACCGAGCAGTTCTTC.

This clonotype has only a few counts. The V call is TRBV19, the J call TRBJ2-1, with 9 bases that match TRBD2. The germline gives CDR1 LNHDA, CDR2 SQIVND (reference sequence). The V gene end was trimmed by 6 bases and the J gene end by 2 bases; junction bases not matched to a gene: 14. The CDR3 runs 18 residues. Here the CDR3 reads CASSASGRGGRAYNEQFF. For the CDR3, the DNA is TGTGCCAGTAGCGCCAGTGGGAGAGGCGGGAGGGCCTACAATGAGCAGTTCTTC.

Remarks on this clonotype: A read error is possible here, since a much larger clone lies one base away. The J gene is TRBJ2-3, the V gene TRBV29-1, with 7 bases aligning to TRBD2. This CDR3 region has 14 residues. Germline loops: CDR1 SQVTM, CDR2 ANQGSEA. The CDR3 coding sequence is TGCGGCGGCCGAGAGCGGGGACCCTCAGATACGCAGTATTTT. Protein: CGGRERGPSDTQYF.

In nucleotides, the CDR3 is TGCAGTGCTAGACGGGCAGATAGCAATCAGCCCCAGCATTTT. Translated, it gives CSARRADSNQPQHF. This chain connects TRBV20-1 to TRBJ1-5; D not resolved. Germline V gene lookup returns CDR1 DFQATT and CDR2 SNEGSKA (reference sequence). This CDR3 is 14 amino acids long. The V and J ends lost 2 bases and 0 bases respectively, with 8 bases between them.

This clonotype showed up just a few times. The CDR3: CASSFGSENTEAFF. CDR3 DNA sequence: TGTGCCAGCAGTTTTGGATCCGAGAACACTGAAGCTTTCTTT. V is TRBV12-3 or TRBV12-4 and J is TRBJ1-1; D gene unclear. Trimming pared 3 bases from V and 1 base from J, leaving 9 bases between. CDR3 length equals 14 residues.

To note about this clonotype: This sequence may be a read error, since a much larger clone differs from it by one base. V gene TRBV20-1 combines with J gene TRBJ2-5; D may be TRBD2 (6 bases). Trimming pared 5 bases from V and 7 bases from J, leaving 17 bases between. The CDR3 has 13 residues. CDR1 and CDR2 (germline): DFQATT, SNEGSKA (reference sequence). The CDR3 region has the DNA TGCAGTGCTGGCGGGGCAGGGTCAGGGACCCAGTACTTC. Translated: CSAGGAGSGTQYF.

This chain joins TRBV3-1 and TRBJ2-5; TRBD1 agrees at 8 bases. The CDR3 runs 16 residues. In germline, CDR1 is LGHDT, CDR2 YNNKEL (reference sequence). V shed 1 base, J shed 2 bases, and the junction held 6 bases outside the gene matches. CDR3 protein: CASSQGQGLTQETQYF. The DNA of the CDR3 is TGTGCCAGCAGCCAAGGACAGGGGTTGACACAAGAGACCCAGTACTTC.

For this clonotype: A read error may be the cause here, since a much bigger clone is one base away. CDR3 region: CATNRDPSGNGYNEQFF. In nucleotides, the CDR3 is TGTGCCACCAACAGAGATCCTAGCGGAAATGGGTACAATGAGCAGTTCTTC. The chain links TRBV15 to TRBJ2-1, with TRBD2 identical over 7 bases. CDR3 length: 17 residues. Germline assignment: CDR1 LNHNV and CDR2 YYDKDF (reference sequence).

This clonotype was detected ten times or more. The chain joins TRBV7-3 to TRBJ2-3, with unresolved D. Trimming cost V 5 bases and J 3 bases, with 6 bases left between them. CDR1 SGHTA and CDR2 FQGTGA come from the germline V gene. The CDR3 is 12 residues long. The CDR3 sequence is CASSRPTDTQYF. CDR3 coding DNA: TGTGCCAGCAGCCGACCAACAGATACGCAGTATTTT.

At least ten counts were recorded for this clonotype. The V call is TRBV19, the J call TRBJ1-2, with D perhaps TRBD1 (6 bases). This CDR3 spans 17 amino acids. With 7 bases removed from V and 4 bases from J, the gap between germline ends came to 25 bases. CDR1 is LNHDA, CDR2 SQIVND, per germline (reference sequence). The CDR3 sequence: CASKDPLKTGIGYGYTF. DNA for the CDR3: TGTGCCAGTAAAGATCCCCTCAAGACAGGCATAGGCTATGGCTACACCTTC. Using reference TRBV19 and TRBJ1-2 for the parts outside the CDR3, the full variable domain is DGGITQSPKYLFRKEGQNVTLSCEQNLNHDAMYWYRQDPGQGLRLIYYSQIVNDFQKGDIAEGYSVSREKKESFPLTVTSAQKNPTAFYLCASKDPLKTGIGYGYTFGSGTRLTVV.

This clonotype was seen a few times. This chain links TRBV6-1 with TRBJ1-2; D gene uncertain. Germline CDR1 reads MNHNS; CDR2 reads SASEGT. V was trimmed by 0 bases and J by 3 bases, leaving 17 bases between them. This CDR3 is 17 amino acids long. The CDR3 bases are TGTGCCAGCAGTGAAGCGCTTCATGGAACGGTATACTATGGCTACACCTTC. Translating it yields CASSEALHGTVYYGYTF.

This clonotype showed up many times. CDR3 nucleotides: TGTGCCATCAGTGAGTCTGGGAACTATGGCTACACCTTC. This codes for CAISESGNYGYTF. V gene TRBV10-3 combines with J gene TRBJ1-2; the D is unclear. The CDR3 spans 13 residues. Looked up from germline, CDR1 is ENHRY and CDR2 is SYGVKD. The germline V and J ends were trimmed by 0 bases and 2 bases, with 4 bases remaining between them.

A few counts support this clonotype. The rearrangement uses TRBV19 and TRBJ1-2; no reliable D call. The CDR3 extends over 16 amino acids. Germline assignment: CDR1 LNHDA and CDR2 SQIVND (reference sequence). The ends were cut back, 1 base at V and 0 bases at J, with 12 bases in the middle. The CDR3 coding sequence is TGTGCCAGTAGTATAGTTCGAGGCGGAACTAACTATGGCTACACCTTC. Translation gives CASSIVRGGTNYGYTF. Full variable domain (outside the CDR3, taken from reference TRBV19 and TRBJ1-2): DGGITQSPKYLFRKEGQNVTLSCEQNLNHDAMYWYRQDPGQGLRLIYYSQIVNDFQKGDIAEGYSVSREKKESFPLTVTSAQKNPTAFYLCASSIVRGGTNYGYTFGSGTRLTVV.

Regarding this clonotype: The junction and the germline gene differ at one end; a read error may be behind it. The CDR3 DNA sequence: TGTGTCAGCTCACCAGGGACACGGGTGGGCAATCAGCCCCAGCATTTT. Amino acids: CVSSPGTRVGNQPQHF. The chain links TRBV18 to TRBJ1-5, with D possibly TRBD1 on 6 matching bases. Germline CDR1 is KGHSH and CDR2 is LQKENI. The CDR3 is made up of 16 amino acids.

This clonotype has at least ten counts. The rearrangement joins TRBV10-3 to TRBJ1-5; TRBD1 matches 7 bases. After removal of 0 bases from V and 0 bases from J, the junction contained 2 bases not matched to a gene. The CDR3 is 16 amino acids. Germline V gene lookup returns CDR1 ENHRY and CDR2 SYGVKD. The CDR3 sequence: CAISESGQHSNQPQHF. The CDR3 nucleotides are TGTGCCATCAGTGAGTCGGGACAGCATAGCAATCAGCCCCAGCATTTT.

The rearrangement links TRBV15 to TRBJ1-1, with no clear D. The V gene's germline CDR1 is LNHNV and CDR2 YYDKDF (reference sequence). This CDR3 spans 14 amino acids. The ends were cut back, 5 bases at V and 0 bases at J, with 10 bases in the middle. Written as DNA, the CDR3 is TGTGCCACCAGCCGCACTAGGATGAACACTGAAGCTTTCTTT. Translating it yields CATSRTRMNTEAFF.

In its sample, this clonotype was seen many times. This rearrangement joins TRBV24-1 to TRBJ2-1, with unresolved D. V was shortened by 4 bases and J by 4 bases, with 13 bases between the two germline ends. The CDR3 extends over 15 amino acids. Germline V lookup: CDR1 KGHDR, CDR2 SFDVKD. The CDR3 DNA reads TGTGCCACCAGTGAAATGAGTGGAGTATACAATGAGCAGTTCTTC. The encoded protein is CATSEMSGVYNEQFF.

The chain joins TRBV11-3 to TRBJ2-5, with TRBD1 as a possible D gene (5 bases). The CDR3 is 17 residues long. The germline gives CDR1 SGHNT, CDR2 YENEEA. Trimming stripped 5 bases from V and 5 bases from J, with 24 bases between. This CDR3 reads CASSIRRETASQETQYF. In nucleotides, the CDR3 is TGTGCCAGCAGCATCCGTCGTGAGACAGCGAGCCAGGAGACCCAGTACTTC.

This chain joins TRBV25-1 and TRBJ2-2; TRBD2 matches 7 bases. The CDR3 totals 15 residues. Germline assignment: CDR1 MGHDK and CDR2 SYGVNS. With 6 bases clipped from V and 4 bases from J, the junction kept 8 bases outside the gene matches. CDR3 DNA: TGTGCCAGCAGCTTGCGGCGGGAGAGCACCGGGGAGCTGTTTTTT. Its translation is CASSLRRESTGELFF. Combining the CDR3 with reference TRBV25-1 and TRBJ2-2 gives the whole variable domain EADIYQTPRYLVIGTGKKITLECSQTMGHDKMYWYQQDPGMELHLIHYSYGVNSTEKGDLSSESTVSRIRTEHFPLTLESARPSHTSQYLCASSLRRESTGELFFGEGSRLTVL.